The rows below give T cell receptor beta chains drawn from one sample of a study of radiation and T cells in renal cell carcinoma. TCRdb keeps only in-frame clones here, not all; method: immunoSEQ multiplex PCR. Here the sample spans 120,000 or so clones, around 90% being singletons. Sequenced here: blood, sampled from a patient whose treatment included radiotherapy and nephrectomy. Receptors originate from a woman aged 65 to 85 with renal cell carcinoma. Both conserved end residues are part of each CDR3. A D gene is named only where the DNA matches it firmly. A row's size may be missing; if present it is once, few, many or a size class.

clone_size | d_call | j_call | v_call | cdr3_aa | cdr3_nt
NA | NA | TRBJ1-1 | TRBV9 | CASSVKANTEAFF | TGTGCCAGCAGCGTCAAAGCGAACACTGAAGCTTTCTTT
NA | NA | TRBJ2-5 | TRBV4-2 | CASSKGAMGQETQYF | TGTGCCAGCAGCAAGGGAGCAATGGGTCAAGAGACCCAGTACTTC
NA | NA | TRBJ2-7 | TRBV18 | CASSLSSDSYEQYF | TGTGCCAGCTCATTATCTAGCGACTCCTACGAGCAGTACTTC
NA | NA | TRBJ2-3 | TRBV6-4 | CARNQVQGFRTRYF | TGTGCCAGAAACCAGGTTCAGGGCTTTCGCACGCGGTATTTT
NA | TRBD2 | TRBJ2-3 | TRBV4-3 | CASSWAGTSGGARADTQYF | TGCGCCAGCAGCTGGGCCGGGACTAGCGGGGGGGCCAGGGCAGATACGCAGTATTTT
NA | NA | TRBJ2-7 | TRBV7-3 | CASSLSLGIEQYF | TGTGCCAGCAGCTTATCTCTAGGGATCGAGCAGTACTTC
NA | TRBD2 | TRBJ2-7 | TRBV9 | CASSVGTSGGSEQYF | TGTGCCAGCAGCGTAGGAACTAGCGGGGGTTCCGAGCAGTACTTC
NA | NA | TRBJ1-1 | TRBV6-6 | CASKDRGNTEAFF | TGTGCCAGCAAGGATCGCGGCAACACTGAAGCTTTCTTT
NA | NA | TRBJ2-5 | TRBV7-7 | CASSPGMGAQYF | TGTGCTAGCAGCCCCGGGATGGGAGCCCAGTACTTC
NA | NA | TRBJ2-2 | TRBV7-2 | CASSFTTGSAGELFF | TGTGCCAGCAGCTTTACGACAGGCTCCGCCGGGGAGCTGTTTTTT
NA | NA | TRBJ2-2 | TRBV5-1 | CASSLLLDDGELFF | TGCGCCAGCAGCTTGCTGCTGGACGACGGGGAGCTGTTTTTT
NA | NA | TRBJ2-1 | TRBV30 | CAWRLGNNEQFF | TGTGCCTGGAGGCTCGGCAACAATGAGCAGTTCTTC
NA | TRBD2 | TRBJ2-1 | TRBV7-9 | CASSLGPFRTSAPEQFF | TGTGCCAGCAGCTTAGGCCCCTTTCGGACTAGCGCCCCTGAGCAGTTCTTC
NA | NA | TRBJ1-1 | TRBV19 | CASISPGGAFF | TGTGCCAGTATTTCCCCGGGTGGGGCTTTCTTT
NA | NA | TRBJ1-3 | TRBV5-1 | CASSLVSNSGNTIYF | TGCGCCAGCAGCTTGGTGAGCAACTCTGGAAACACCATATATTTT
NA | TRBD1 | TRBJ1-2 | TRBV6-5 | CASSYSTGGNGYTF | TGTGCCAGCAGTTACTCTACAGGGGGCAATGGCTACACCTTC
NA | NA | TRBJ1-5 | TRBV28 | CASRKSGFDQPQHF | TGTGCCAGCAGGAAATCAGGGTTTGATCAGCCCCAGCATTTT
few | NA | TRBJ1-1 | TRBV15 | CATSTPNRNTEAFF | TGTGCCACCAGCACCCCAAACAGGAACACTGAAGCTTTCTTT
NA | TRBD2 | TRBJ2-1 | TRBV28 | CASTPGRGGFNEQFF | TGTGCCAGCACCCCTGGCCGGGGGGGGTTCAATGAGCAGTTCTTC
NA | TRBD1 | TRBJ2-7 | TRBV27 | CASSSLYHEQGADEQYF | TGTGCCAGCAGTTCCCTCTACCATGAACAGGGGGCGGACGAGCAGTACTTC
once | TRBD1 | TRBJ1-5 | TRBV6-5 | CASRGQGDQPQHF | TGTGCCAGCAGGGGACAGGGGGATCAGCCCCAGCATTTT